These 26 T cell receptor beta chains were sequenced from one sample in a study of blood T cell repertoires in COVID-19 (dated by TCRdb to between 2020 and 2021). Libraries were constructed by the immunoSEQ multiplex PCR assay. TCRdb holds this immuneACCESS table with in-frame rearrangements only. Some clones are missing; in checked studies, unresolved V genes explain under half, and the rest has no known cause. In this sample the table shows over 25,000 clones, more than 85% of which occur a single time. The ten largest clones take up more than 3% of the sample. Sequenced material: peripheral blood. All receptors come from a man in his sixties with acute or convalescent COVID-19.

The chain joins TRBV5-1 to TRBJ2-2, with 9 nucleotides matching TRBD1. V lost 3 bases to trimming and J lost 4 bases; unmatched junction nucleotides: 4. The CDR3 runs to 15 residues. In germline, CDR1 is SGHRS, CDR2 YFSETQ. The CDR3, as DNA: TGCGCCAGCAGCTGGGACAGGGCGACCACCGGGGAGCTGTTTTTT. It is translated as CASSWDRATTGELFF.

The chain combines TRBV7-2 with TRBJ2-1, with 8 nucleotides matching TRBD1. Germline CDR1 SGHTA, CDR2 FQGNSA. The CDR3 spans 13 residues. Unmatched junction bases numbered 0, after V lost 6 bases and J lost 2 bases. DNA for the CDR3: TGTGCCAGCAGACAGGGGGCCTACAATGAGCAGTTCTTC. It specifies CASRQGAYNEQFF.

V and J are TRBV11-2 and TRBJ2-7; 10 bases are shared with TRBD2. After removal of 1 base from V and 3 bases from J, the junction contained 9 bases not matched to a gene. CDR3 size: 17 residues. Germline-derived CDR1 and CDR2 are SGHAT and FQNNGV. CDR3 DNA sequence: TGTGCCAGCAGCTTAGGGCCTCCTAGCGGGGGATACTACGAGCAGTACTTC. Its protein product is CASSLGPPSGGYYEQYF.

The chain links TRBV7-8 to TRBJ1-1; TRBD1 aligns across 8 bases. This CDR3 spans 14 amino acids. In germline, CDR1 is SGHVS, CDR2 FQNEAQ. J gave up 4 bases and V 5 bases, and 6 bases lay outside the gene matches. CDR3 coding DNA: TGTGCCAGCAGCGGACAGGGTCTTGGCACTGAAGCTTTCTTT. Its protein is CASSGQGLGTEAFF.

The CDR3 DNA is TGTGCCAGCAGTAGACAGGCTGACAATGAGCAGTTCTTC. Its protein product is CASSRQADNEQFF. The chain combines TRBV12-3 or TRBV12-4 with TRBJ2-1, with D possibly being TRBD1 (6 bases). Deletions cut 5 bases from V and 5 bases from J, with 10 bases between. The CDR3 length is 13 residues.

The chain employs TRBV7-3 and TRBJ1-3; possible D gene TRBD1, 5 bases. There are 16 residues in the CDR3. CDR1 and CDR2 from the germline V gene are SGHTA and FQGTGA. Trimming stripped 5 bases from V and 4 bases from J, with 18 bases between. The DNA of the CDR3 is TGTGCCAGCAGCCCCCAGGGTAACGGAGCCGGAAACACCATATATTTT. Encoded protein: CASSPQGNGAGNTIYF.

The chain recombines TRBV7-2 with TRBJ1-5, with TRBD1 matching over 7 bases. Trimming took 4 bases from V and 4 from J; bases not matched to a gene: 4. Germline V CDR1 and CDR2: SGHTA, FQGNSA. The length of the CDR3 is 14 residues. The chain's CDR3 is CASSYRQGNQPQHF. CDR3 bases: TGTGCCAGCAGCTACCGACAGGGAAATCAGCCCCAGCATTTT.

This CDR3 reads CASKEQTSSYNEQFF. The CDR3 DNA sequence: TGTGCCAGCAAGGAGCAAACGAGCTCCTACAATGAGCAGTTCTTC. The V and J genes are TRBV2 and TRBJ2-1; D gene ambiguous. The CDR3 totals 15 residues. From germline, CDR1 is SNHLY and CDR2 FYNNEI. V was shortened by 7 bases and J by 0 bases, with 13 bases between the two germline ends.

This chain links TRBV6-2 or TRBV6-3 with TRBJ1-5, with TRBD1 identical over 7 bases. Germline-derived CDR1 and CDR2 are MNHEY and SVGEGT. V shed 5 bases, J shed 7 bases, and the junction held 2 bases outside the gene matches. The CDR3 totals 12 residues. CDR3 DNA: TGTGCCAGCAGTGCCAGGGGGCAGCCCCAGCATTTT. Its translation: CASSARGQPQHF.

In its sample, this clone is medium-sized (0.01 to 0.1%). For the CDR3, the DNA is TGTGCCAGCGTAGGGACAGGCACTGAAGCTTTCTTT. It translates to CASVGTGTEAFF. The chain is built from TRBV2 and TRBJ1-1; 8 positions agree with TRBD1. Unmatched junction bases numbered 3, after V lost 8 bases and J lost 4 bases. The CDR3 consists of 12 residues. Germline CDR1 SNHLY, CDR2 FYNNEI.

The CDR3 reads CASSSLAGVYNEQFF. As DNA, the CDR3 is TGTGCCAGCAGCTCCCTAGCGGGAGTCTACAATGAGCAGTTCTTC. This chain connects TRBV11-2 to TRBJ2-1; 10 nucleotides agree with TRBD2. After removal of 4 bases from V and 3 bases from J, the junction contained 3 bases not matched to a gene. The CDR3 spans 15 residues. The germline CDR1 and CDR2 sequences are SGHAT and FQNNGV.

This rearrangement joins TRBV30 to TRBJ2-5; TRBD2 might be the D (5 bases). This CDR3 has 15 amino acids. Per germline, CDR1 GTSNPN and CDR2 SVGIG (reference sequence). V shed 5 bases and J shed 4 bases, with 20 bases lying between them. The CDR3 region has the DNA TGTGCCTGGGCCCCTCCAAAGGAGCGGTTAGAGACCCAGTACTTC. Translated: CAWAPPKERLETQYF.

V is TRBV7-9 and J is TRBJ1-3; TRBD1 agrees at 8 bases. Unmatched junction bases numbered 3, after V lost 5 bases and J lost 3 bases. Germline CDR1 reads SEHNR; CDR2 reads FQNEAQ (reference sequence). This CDR3 is 14 amino acids long. The CDR3 loop is CASSRTGFGNTIYF. CDR3 sequence (DNA): TGTGCCAGCAGCCGGACAGGGTTTGGAAACACCATATATTTT.

The chain employs TRBV4-3 and TRBJ2-6; D is perhaps TRBD1 (5 bases). This CDR3 is 17 amino acids long. The germline gives CDR1 LGHNA, CDR2 YSLEER. V was pared by 4 bases and J by 0 bases, with 13 bases between. In DNA form, the CDR3 reads TGCGCCAGCAGCCCCGACAGCCCAATCTCTGGGGCCAACGTCCTGACTTTC. Amino acids: CASSPDSPISGANVLTF.

V usage is TRBV15 and J usage is TRBJ2-2; D is possibly TRBD2 (5 bases). The CDR3 runs to 15 residues. Trimming cost V 5 bases and J 5 bases, with 15 bases left between them. The germline gives CDR1 LNHNV, CDR2 YYDKDF (reference sequence). CDR3 sequence: CATSPSLGATGELFF. The CDR3 bases are TGTGCCACCAGCCCCTCGCTGGGAGCGACCGGGGAGCTGTTTTTT.

This chain joins TRBV7-2 and TRBJ1-2; 8 nucleotides line up with TRBD1. CDR3 length: 14 amino acids. The germline CDR1 and CDR2 sequences are SGHTA and FQGNSA. V trimming: 3 bases; J trimming: 6 bases; junction bases outside the gene matches: 6. The DNA for the CDR3 is TGTGCCAGCAGCTTGGGGCGGACAGGGAATGGCTACACCTTC. Protein sequence: CASSLGRTGNGYTF.

V usage is TRBV7-2 and J usage is TRBJ2-1, with TRBD2 matching 11 bases. This CDR3 contains 16 residues. Per the germline V gene, CDR1 is SGHTA and CDR2 is FQGNSA. Germline trimming cut 1 base from V and 7 bases from J; bases unmatched to any gene: 6. CDR3 sequence: CASSLEASGRRNEQFF. DNA of the CDR3: TGTGCCAGCAGCTTAGAGGCTAGCGGGAGGAGGAATGAGCAGTTCTTC. Looking up the rest from reference TRBV7-2 and TRBJ2-1 gives the full variable domain: GAGVSQSPSNKVTEKGKDVELRCDPISGHTALYWYRQSLGQGLEFLIYFQGNSAPDKSGLPSDRFSAERTGGSVSTLTIQRTQQEDSAVYLCASSLEASGRRNEQFFGPGTRLTVL.

This chain joins TRBV7-2 and TRBJ2-5; D is perhaps TRBD2 (6 bases). The V end was cut by 5 bases, the J end by 5 bases, with 12 bases between. The CDR3 has 13 amino acids. The germline V gene encodes CDR1 SGHTA and CDR2 FQGNSA. Written as DNA, the CDR3 is TGTGCCAGCAGCCCTGGGACTTCGGAGACCCAGTACTTC. Translated, it gives CASSPGTSETQYF.

The genes are TRBV9 and TRBJ1-2; the D is unclear. The V end lost 4 bases, the J end lost 2 bases, and 12 bases lay between the germline ends. The CDR3 runs to 14 residues. CDR1 and CDR2 from the germline V gene are SGDLS and YYNGEE. The CDR3 loop reads CASSLLGENYGYTF. In DNA form, the CDR3 reads TGTGCCAGCAGCCTCCTCGGGGAAAACTATGGCTACACCTTC.

V is TRBV5-6 and J is TRBJ2-1; 12 bases match TRBD1. The germline gives CDR1 SGHDT, CDR2 YYEEEE. The CDR3 is made up of 14 amino acids. J gave up 10 bases and V 4 bases, and 6 bases lay outside the gene matches. The CDR3 spells CASSPGQGAGEQFF. The CDR3, as DNA: TGTGCCAGCAGCCCGGGACAGGGGGCTGGCGAGCAGTTCTTC.

This rearrangement joins TRBV5-1 to TRBJ1-3; D remains unclear. Deletions cut 7 bases from V and 0 bases from J, with 11 bases between. CDR1 and CDR2 (germline): SGHRS, YFSETQ. The CDR3 covers 14 residues. The CDR3 spells CASRGVPSGNTIYF. CDR3 sequence (DNA): TGCGCCAGCCGCGGAGTCCCCTCTGGAAACACCATATATTTT.

The chain uses TRBV11-3 and TRBJ2-3; no reliable D call. The V gene's germline CDR1 is SGHNT and CDR2 YENEEA. With 0 bases removed from V and 4 bases from J, the gap between germline ends came to 5 bases. The CDR3 contains 13 residues. CDR3 loop: CASSLEAPDTQYF. The CDR3 DNA sequence: TGTGCCAGCAGCTTAGAAGCTCCAGATACGCAGTATTTT.

The gene calls are TRBV5-4 and TRBJ2-7, with 9 bases that match TRBD1. Germline assignment: CDR1 SGHNT and CDR2 YYREEE (reference sequence). The CDR3 sequence is 16 residues long. Trimming removed 1 base from V and 3 bases from J; junction bases left unmatched: 8. CDR3 loop: CASSLSAGQGIYEQYF. CDR3 bases: TGTGCCAGCAGCTTGAGCGCGGGACAGGGTATCTACGAGCAGTACTTC.

The rearrangement uses TRBV11-3 and TRBJ2-2, with 7 bases fitting TRBD2. CDR3 length: 15 amino acids. CDR1 and CDR2 (germline): SGHNT, YENEEA. Unmatched junction bases numbered 7, after V lost 5 bases and J lost 4 bases. CDR3 bases: TGTGCCAGCAGCACAGAGGGCGGGAGCACCGGGGAGCTGTTTTTT. Its protein product is CASSTEGGSTGELFF. The variable domain in full, completed from reference TRBV11-3 and TRBJ2-2, reads EAGVVQSPRYKIIEKKQPVAFWCNPISGHNTLYWYLQNLGQGPELLIRYENEEAVDDSQLPKDRFSAERLKGVDSTLKIQPAELGDSAVYLCASSTEGGSTGELFFGEGSRLTVL.

The chain is built from TRBV30 and TRBJ1-1; 9 bases map to TRBD1. Germline CDR1 is GTSNPN and CDR2 is SVGIG (reference sequence). This CDR3 is 14 amino acids long. V dropped 3 bases and J dropped 9; count of bases not matched to a gene: 11. CDR3 in amino acids: CAWRGGQGIYQAFF. The CDR3 DNA follows: TGTGCCTGGAGGGGGGGACAGGGAATTTACCAAGCTTTCTTT.

This clone occurred a few times. The chain couples TRBV6-1 to TRBJ1-5; 7 nucleotides agree with TRBD1. The CDR3 runs 15 residues. Looked up from germline, CDR1 is MNHNS and CDR2 is SASEGT. V lost 2 bases and J lost 4; bases outside the gene matches: 5. The CDR3 DNA reads as TGTGCCAGCAGTGAATGGGCAGGGGGAAATCAGCCCCAGCATTTT. It yields the protein CASSEWAGGNQPQHF.